Sequencing of this TCR beta chain was carried out in a study of Ad26.COV2.S vaccination and SARS-CoV-2 variants. Regarding the study as a whole: Greater spike-specific TCR breadth was seen in vaccine recipients than in placebo recipients.

Regarding this clone: Its antigen is not identified.

The table came from immunoSEQ multiplex PCR; TCRdb's copy has only in-frame clones and leaves some out. The sample lists about 390,000 clones; approximately 92% were seen once. Treatment specified: around 19 received Ad26.COV2.S at low or high dose, single or two shots; five or six received placebo; per-sample allocation not given. Day 63 after the first vaccine or placebo injection was the time point for sampling. V lost 6 bases and J lost 8, with 16 bases in between. The CDR3 length is 13 residues. In germline, CDR1 is LNHDA, CDR2 SQIVND (reference sequence). The chain carries TRBV19 and TRBJ1-1; no clear D gene. The sample was peripheral blood, taken in a trial of Ad26.COV2.S vaccine versus placebo. This TCR was sampled from a person between 18 and 60 years old who received the Ad26.COV2.S COVID-19 vaccine or a placebo. CDR3 coding DNA: TGTGCCAGTAGCTACAACTACGAAGGGGAAGCTTTCTTT. It yields the protein CASSYNYEGEAFF.